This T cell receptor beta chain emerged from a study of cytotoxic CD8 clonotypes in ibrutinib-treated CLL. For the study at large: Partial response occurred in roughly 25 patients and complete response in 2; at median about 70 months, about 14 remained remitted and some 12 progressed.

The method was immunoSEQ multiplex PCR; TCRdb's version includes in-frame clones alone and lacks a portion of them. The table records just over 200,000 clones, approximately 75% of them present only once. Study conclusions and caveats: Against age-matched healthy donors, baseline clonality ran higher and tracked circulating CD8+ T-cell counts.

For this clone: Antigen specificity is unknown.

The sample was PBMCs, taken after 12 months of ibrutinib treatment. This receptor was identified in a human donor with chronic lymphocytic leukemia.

The DNA for the CDR3 is TGTGCCAGCAGTGGGCAGGGATACGAGCAGTACTTC. Its translation: CASSGQGYEQYF. The V and J genes are TRBV2 and TRBJ2-7, with D possibly being TRBD1 (5 bases). This CDR3 comprises 12 residues. V lost 4 bases, J lost 4 bases, and 8 bases lay in between. Germline V gives CDR1 SNHLY, CDR2 FYNNEI.